The text below deals with one T cell receptor (beta chain). What it binds is not known. Libraries were prepared by immunoSEQ multiplex PCR; TCRdb keeps only in-frame clonotypes and omits some of them. The sample lists about 2.4 million clones; 90% to 95% were seen once. These data come from a study of shared clonotypes between healthy human individuals. Broader study findings: Since donors were few, the genetic and exposure-history diversity represented was limited. Lower generation probabilities were found for non-shared clonotypes than for those shared by all four donors.

CDR3 size: 14 residues. In germline, CDR1 is SNHLY, CDR2 FYNNEI. Trimming removed 0 bases at V and 6 bases at J, with 11 bases between. The TCR was taken from a man in his late teens or twenties in good health. Some clones in this sample may be carry-over from other donors' samples. Source material: naive CD4+ T cells from PBMCs. The sample's subset: CD45RA+ positively selected. The rearrangement uses TRBV2 and TRBJ1-1; the D is unclear. The CDR3 nucleotides are TGTGCCAGCAGTGAAGCGCTTCCGGGTTCTGAAGCTTTCTTT. Amino acid sequence: CASSEALPGSEAFF.